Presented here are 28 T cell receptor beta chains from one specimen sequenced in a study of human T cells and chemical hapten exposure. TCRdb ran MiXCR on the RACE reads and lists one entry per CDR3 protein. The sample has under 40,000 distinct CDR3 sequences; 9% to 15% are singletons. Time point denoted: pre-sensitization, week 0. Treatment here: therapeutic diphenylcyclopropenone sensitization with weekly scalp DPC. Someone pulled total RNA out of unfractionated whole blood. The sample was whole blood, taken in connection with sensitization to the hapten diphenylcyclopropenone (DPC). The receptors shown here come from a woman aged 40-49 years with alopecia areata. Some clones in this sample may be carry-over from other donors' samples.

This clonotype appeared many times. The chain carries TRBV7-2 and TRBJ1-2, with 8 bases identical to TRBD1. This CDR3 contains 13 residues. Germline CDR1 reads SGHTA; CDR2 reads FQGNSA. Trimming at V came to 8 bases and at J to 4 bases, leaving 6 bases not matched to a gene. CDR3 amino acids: CASGRTGPYGYTF. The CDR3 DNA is TGTGCCAGCGGGAGGACAGGGCCCTATGGCTACACCTTC.

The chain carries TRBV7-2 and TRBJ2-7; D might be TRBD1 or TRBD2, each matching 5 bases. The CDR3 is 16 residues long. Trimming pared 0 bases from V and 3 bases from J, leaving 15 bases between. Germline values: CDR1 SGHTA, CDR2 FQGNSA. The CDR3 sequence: CASSLAGSGQLYEQYF. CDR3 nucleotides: TGTGCCAGCAGCTTAGCGGGTTCGGGGCAGCTCTACGAGCAGTACTTC.

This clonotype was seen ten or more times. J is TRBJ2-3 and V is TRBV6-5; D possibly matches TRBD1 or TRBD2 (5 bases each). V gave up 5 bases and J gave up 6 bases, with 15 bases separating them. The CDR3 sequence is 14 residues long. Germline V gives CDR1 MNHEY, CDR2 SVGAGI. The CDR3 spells CASSHGTRADTQYF. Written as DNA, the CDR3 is TGTGCCAGCAGTCACGGGACCCGGGCGGATACGCAGTATTTT.

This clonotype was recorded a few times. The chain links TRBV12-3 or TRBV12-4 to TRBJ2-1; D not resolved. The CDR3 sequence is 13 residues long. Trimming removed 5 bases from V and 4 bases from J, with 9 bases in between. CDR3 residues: CASSPDGYNEQFF. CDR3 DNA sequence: TGTGCCAGCAGTCCAGACGGGTACAATGAGCAGTTCTTC.

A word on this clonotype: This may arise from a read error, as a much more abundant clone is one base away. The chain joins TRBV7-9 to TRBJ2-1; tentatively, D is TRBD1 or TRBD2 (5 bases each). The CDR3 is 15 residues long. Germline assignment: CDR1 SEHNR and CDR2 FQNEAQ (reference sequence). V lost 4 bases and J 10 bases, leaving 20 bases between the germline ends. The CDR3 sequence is CASSSFGGVVKEQFF. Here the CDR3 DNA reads TGTGCCAGCAGCTCATTTGGGGGAGTGGTTAAAGAGCAGTTCTTC. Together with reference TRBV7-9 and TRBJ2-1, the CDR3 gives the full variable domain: DTGVSQNPRHKITKRGQNVTFRCDPISEHNRLYWYRQTLGQGPEFLTYFQNEAQLEKSRLLSDRFSAERPKGSFSTLEIQRTEQGDSAMYLCASSSFGGVVKEQFFGPGTRLTVL.

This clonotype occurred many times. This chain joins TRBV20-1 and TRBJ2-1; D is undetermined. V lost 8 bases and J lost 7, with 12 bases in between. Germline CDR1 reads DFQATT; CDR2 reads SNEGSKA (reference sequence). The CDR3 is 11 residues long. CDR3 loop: CSSPGVNEQFF. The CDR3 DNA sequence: TGCAGTTCCCCAGGAGTTAATGAGCAGTTCTTC.

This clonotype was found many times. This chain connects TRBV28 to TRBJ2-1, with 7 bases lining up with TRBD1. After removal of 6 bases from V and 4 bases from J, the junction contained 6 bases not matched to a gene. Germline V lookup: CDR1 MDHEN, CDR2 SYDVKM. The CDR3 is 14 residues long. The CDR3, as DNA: TGTGCCAGCAGAGCCCAGGGGGAATACAATGAGCAGTTCTTC. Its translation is CASRAQGEYNEQFF.

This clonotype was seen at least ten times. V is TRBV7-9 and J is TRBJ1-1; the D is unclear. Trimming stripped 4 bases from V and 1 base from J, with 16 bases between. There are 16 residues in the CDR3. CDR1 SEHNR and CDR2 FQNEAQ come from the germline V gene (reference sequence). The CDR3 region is CASSYPDPRRNTEAFF. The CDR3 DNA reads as TGTGCCAGCAGCTATCCAGACCCGCGAAGGAACACTGAAGCTTTCTTT.

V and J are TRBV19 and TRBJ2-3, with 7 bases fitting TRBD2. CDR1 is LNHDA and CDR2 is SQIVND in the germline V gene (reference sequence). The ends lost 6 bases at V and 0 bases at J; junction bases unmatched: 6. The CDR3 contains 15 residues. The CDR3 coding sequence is TGTGCCAGTAGCAAACTTAGCGGGAGCACAGATACGCAGTATTTT. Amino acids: CASSKLSGSTDTQYF.

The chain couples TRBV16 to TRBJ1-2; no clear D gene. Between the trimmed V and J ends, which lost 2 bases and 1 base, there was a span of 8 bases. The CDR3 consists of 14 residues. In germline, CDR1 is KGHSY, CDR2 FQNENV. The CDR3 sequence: CASSQETYNYGYTF. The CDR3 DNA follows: TGTGCCAGCAGCCAAGAGACCTATAACTATGGCTACACCTTC.

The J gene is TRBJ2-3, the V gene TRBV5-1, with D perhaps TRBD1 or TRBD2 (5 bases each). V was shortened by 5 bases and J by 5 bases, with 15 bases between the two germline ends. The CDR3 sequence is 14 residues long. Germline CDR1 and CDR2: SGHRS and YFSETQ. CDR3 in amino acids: CASSWTPAGDTQYF. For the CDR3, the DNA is TGCGCCAGCAGTTGGACACCGGCGGGAGATACGCAGTATTTT.

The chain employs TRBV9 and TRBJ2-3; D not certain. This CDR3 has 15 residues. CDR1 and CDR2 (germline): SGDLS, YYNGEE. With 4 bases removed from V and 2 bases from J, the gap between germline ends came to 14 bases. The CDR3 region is CASSTSPLHTDTQYF. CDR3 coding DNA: TGTGCCAGCAGCACCAGCCCCCTCCACACAGATACGCAGTATTTT.

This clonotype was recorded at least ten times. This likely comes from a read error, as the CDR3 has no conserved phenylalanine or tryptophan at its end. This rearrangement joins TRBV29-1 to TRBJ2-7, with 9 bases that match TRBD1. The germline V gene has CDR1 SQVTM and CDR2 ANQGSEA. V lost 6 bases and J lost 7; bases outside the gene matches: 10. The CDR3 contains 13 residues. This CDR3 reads CSVRQQGAGEQYS. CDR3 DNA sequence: TGCAGCGTCCGTCAACAGGGGGCGGGGGAGCAGTACTCC.

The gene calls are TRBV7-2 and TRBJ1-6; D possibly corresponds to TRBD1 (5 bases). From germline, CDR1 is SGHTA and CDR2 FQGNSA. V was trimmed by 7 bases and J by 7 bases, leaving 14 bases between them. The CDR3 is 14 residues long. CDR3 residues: CASTPRQSNSPLHF. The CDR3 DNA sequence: TGTGCCAGCACTCCCCGACAGAGCAATTCACCCCTCCACTTT.

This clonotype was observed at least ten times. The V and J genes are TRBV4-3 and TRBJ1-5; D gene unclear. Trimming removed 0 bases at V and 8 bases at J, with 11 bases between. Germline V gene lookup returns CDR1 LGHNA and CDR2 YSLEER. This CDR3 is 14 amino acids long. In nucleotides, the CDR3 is TGCGCCAGCAGCCAAGATAAGCCCGGGGAGCCCCAGCATTTT. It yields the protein CASSQDKPGEPQHF.

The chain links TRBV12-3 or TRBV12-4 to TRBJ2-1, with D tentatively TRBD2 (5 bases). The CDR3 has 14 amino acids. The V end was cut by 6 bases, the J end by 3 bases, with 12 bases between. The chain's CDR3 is CASSHTGLYNEQFF. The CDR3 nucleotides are TGTGCCAGCAGCCACACTGGACTCTACAATGAGCAGTTCTTC.

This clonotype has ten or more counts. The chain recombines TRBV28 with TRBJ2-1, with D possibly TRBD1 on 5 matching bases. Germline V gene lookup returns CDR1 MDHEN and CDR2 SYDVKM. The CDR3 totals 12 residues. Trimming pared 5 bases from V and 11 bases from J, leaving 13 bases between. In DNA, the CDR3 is TGTGCCAGCAGTGGGGCTGAAGCTCAGCAGTTCTTC. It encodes CASSGAEAQQFF.

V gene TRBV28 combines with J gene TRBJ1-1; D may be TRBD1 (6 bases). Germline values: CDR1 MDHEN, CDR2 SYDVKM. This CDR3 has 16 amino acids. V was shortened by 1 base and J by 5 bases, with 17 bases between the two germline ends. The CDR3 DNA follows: TGTGCCAGCAGTTTATCATCTGGGGGCCTAAAAACTGAAGCTTTCTTT. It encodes CASSLSSGGLKTEAFF.

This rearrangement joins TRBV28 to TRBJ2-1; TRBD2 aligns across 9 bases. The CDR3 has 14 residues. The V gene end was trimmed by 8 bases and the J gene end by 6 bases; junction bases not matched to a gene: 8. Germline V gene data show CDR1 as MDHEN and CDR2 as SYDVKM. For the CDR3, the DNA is TGTGCCAGCGACCCAGCACTAGCGGGCAATGAGCAGTTCTTC. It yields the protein CASDPALAGNEQFF.

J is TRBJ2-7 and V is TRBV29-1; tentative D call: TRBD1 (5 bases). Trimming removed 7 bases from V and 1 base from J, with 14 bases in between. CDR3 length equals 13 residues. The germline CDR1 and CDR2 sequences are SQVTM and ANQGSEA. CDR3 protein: CSACTGPSYEQYF. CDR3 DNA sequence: TGCAGCGCCTGCACAGGACCTTCCTACGAGCAGTACTTC.

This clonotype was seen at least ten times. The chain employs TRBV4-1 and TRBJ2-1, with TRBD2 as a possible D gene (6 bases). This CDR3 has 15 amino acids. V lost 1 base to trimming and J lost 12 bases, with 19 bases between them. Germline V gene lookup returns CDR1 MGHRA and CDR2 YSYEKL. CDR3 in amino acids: CASSQAPLPGGGQFF. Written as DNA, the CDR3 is TGCGCCAGCAGCCAAGCGCCACTCCCCGGGGGTGGGCAGTTCTTC.

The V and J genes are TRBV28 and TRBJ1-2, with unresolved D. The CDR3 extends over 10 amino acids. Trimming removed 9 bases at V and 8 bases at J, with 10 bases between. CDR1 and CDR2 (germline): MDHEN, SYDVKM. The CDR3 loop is CASRGIGYTF. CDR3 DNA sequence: TGTGCCAGTAGAGGGATAGGCTACACCTTC.

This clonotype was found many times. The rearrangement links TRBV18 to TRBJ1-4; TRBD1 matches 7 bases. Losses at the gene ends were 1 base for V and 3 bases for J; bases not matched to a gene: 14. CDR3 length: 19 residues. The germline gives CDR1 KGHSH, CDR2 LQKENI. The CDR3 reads CASSPRSQTGAGPNEKLFF. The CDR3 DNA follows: TGTGCCAGCTCACCACGCTCCCAAACAGGGGCAGGGCCTAATGAAAAACTGTTTTTT.

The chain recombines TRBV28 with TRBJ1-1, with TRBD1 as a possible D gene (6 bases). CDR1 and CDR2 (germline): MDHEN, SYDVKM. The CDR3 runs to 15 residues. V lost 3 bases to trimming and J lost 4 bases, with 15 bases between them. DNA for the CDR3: TGTGCCAGCAGTTTCCCCTGGACAGATGGCACTGAAGCTTTCTTT. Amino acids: CASSFPWTDGTEAFF.

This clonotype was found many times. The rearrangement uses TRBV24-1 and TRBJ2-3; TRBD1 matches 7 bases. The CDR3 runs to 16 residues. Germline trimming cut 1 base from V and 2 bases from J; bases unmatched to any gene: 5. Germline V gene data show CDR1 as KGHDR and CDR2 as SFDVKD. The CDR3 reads CATSDFGQANTDTQYF. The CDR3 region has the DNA TGTGCCACCAGTGATTTTGGACAGGCGAACACAGATACGCAGTATTTT.

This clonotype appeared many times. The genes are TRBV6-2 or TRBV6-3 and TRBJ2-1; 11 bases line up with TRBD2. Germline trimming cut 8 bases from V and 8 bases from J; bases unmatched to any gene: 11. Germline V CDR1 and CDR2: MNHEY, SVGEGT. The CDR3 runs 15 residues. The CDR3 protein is CASSYSGGAVDEQFF. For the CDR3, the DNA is TGTGCCAGCTCTTATAGCGGGGGGGCCGTGGATGAGCAGTTCTTC.

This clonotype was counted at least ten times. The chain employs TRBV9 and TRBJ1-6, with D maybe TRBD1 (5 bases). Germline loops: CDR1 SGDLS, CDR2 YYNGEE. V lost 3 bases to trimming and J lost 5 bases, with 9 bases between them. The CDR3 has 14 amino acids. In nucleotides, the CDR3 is TGTGCCAGCAGCGCGGGACGGAATAATTCACCCCTCCACTTT. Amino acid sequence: CASSAGRNNSPLHF.

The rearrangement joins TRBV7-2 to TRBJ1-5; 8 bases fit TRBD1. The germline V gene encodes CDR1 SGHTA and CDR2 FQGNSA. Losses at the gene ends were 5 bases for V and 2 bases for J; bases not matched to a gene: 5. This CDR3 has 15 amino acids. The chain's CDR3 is CASSPQGVGNQPQHF. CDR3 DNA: TGTGCCAGCAGCCCACAGGGGGTAGGCAATCAGCCCCAGCATTTT. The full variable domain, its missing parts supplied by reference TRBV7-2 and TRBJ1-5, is GAGVSQSPSNKVTEKGKDVELRCDPISGHTALYWYRQSLGQGLEFLIYFQGNSAPDKSGLPSDRFSAERTGGSVSTLTIQRTQQEDSAVYLCASSPQGVGNQPQHFGDGTRLSIL.